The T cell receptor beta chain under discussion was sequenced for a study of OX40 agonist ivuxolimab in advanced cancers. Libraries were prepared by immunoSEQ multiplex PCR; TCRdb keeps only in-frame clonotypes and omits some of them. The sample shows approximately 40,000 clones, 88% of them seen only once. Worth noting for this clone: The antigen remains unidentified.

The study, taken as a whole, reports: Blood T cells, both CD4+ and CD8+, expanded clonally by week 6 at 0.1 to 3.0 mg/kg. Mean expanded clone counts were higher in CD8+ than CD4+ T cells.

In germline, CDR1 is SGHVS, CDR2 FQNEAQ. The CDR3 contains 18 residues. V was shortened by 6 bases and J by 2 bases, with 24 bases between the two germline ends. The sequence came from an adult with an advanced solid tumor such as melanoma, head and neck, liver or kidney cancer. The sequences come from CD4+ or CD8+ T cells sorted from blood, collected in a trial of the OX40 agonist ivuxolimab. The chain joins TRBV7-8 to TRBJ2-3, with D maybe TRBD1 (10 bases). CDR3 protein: CASRGTGEGTSFTDTQYF. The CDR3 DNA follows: TGTGCCAGCAGAGGGACAGGGGAAGGGACTAGCTTCACAGATACGCAGTATTTT.